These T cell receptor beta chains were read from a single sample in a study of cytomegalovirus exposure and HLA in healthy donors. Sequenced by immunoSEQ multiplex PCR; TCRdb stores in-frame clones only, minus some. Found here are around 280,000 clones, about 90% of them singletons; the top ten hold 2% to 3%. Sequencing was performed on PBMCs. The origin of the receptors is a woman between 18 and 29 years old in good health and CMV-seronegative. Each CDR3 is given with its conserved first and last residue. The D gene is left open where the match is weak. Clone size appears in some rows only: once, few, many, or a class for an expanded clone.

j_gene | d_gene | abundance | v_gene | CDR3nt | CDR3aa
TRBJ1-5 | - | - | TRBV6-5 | TGTGCCAGCAGTTGGGACTCGATCATGGGGCCCCAGCATTTT | CASSWDSIMGPQHF
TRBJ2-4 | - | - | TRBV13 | TGTGCCAGCAGCTCGTGGGGGCGGGCGGCCAAAAACATTCAGTACTTC | CASSSWGRAAKNIQYF
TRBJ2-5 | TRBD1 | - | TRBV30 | TGTGCCTGGAGTGTCCCTCCCCTCAGGGGGCTGCAAGAGACCCAGTACTTC | CAWSVPPLRGLQETQYF
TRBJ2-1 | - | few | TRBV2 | TGTGCCAGCAGTGAAGGGGGACTCCACAATGAGCAGTTCTTC | CASSEGGLHNEQFF
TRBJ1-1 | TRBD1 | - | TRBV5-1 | TGCGCCAGCAACGCCTGGACAGGGACGGAGGCTTTCTTT | CASNAWTGTEAFF
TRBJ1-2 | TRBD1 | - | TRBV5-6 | TGTGCCAGCAGCTTTGGGACAGGGGGCTATGGCTACACCTTC | CASSFGTGGYGYTF
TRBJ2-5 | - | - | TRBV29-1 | TGCAGCGTTGACGGGGGTGGCCCAGAGACCCAGTACTTC | CSVDGGGPETQYF
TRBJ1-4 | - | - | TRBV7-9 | TGTGCCAGCAGCTTAGTTGGGAGCGCGGAAAAACTGTTTTTT | CASSLVGSAEKLFF
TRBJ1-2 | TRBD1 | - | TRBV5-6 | TGTGCCAGCAGCTCCGGGACAGAGAATGGCTACACCTTC | CASSSGTENGYTF
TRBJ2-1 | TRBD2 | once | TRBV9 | TGTGCCAGCAGCGTAGGGGCAGCGGGGGTTGTCAATGAGCAGTTCTTC | CASSVGAAGVVNEQFF
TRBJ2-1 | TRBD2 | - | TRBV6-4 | TGTGCCAGCAGTGACTCCCCTAGCGGGGTGTGGGATGAGCAGTTCTTC | CASSDSPSGVWDEQFF
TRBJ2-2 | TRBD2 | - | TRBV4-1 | TGCGCCAGCAGCCAAGTTGGGACTAGCTCCACCGGGGAGCTGTTTTTT | CASSQVGTSSTGELFF
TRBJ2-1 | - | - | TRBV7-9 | TGTTCCAGCAGCCCAGGGCAGAATGAGCAGTTCTTC | CSSSPGQNEQFF
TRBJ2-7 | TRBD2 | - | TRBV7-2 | TGTGCCAGCAGGTTCTATAGCGGGGGGAACTACGAGCAGTACTTC | CASRFYSGGNYEQYF
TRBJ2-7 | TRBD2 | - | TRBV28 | TGTGCCAGCAGTTACCCGAGTGGGCGGGGGGGATACGAGCAGTACTTC | CASSYPSGRGGYEQYF
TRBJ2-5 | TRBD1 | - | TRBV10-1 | TGCGCCAGCAGTGAGTCGAGACAGGGGCTAAAGACCCAGTACTTC | CASSESRQGLKTQYF
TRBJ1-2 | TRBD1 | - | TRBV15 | TGTGCCACCAGCAGAGAGGCATCGACAGGGGACTATGGCTACACCTTC | CATSREASTGDYGYTF
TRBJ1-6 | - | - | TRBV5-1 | TGCGCCAGCAGCTTGGAGGGGCAGGGGCTCAATAATTCACCCCTCCACTTT | CASSLEGQGLNNSPLHF
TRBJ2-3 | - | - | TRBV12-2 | TGTGCAAGTCGCTTGTACGGCGGACTAGCGGGGGGGTCTCAAGTTGATACGCAGTATTTT | CASRLYGGLAGGSQVDTQYF
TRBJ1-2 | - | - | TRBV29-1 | TGCAGCGCCGAGGCACAGACAGCCTACGGCTACACCTTC | CSAEAQTAYGYTF
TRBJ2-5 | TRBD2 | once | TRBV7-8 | TGTGCCAGCAGCTCACTAGCGGGGGGATTTCAAGAGACCCAGTACTTC | CASSSLAGGFQETQYF
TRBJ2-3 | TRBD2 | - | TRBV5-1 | TGCGCCAGCAGCTTACCAGCGGGGGCGGCAGATACGCAGTATTTT | CASSLPAGAADTQYF
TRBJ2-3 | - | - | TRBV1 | TGCACCAGCAGCCAGTCGAGCGGGGGGGCACTCACAGATACGCAGTATTTT | CTSSQSSGGALTDTQYF
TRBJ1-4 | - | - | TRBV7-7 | TGTGCTAGCAGCGGAGAAAAAGACCTTAATGAAAAACTGTTTTTT | CASSGEKDLNEKLFF
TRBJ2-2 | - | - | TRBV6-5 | TGTGCCAGCAGTTCCCCAGGGAACACCGGGGAGCTGTTTTTT | CASSSPGNTGELFF
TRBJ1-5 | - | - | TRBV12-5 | TGTGCTAGTGGTTTGGCCAAGAAGGAGTCCTATAGCAATCAGCCCCAGCATTTT | CASGLAKKESYSNQPQHF
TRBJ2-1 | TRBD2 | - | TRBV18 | TGTGCCAGCTCACCCTCTGCGGGGGGAAACAATGAGCAGTTCTTC | CASSPSAGGNNEQFF
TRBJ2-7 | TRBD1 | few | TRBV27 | TGTGCCAGCAGTTTCTCGCAGGGGGCTTTCCTCGAGCAGTACTTC | CASSFSQGAFLEQYF
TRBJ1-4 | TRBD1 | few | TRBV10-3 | TGTGCCATCAGTAGGATCCGGGACAGTGAAAATGAAAAACTGTTTTTT | CAISRIRDSENEKLFF
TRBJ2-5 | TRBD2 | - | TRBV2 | TGTGCCAGGGGGGGGGAGACCCAGTACTTC | CARGGETQYF
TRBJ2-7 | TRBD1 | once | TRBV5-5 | TGTGCCAGCAGTTCGGACAGGCCATACGAGCAGTACTTC | CASSSDRPYEQYF
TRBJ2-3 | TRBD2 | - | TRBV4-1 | TGCGCCAGCAGCCCCGGGACTATAAGCACAGATACGCAGTATTTT | CASSPGTISTDTQYF
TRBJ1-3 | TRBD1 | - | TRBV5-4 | TGTGCCAGCAGCATTGACAGGGGGCCAGGAAACACCATATATTTT | CASSIDRGPGNTIYF
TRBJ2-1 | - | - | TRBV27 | TGTGCCAGCAGTCCTCAGGGGGGATGGAATGAGCAGTTCTTC | CASSPQGGWNEQFF
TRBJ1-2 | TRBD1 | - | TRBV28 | TGTGCCAGCAGGGCGGACAGGGCCTATGGCTACACCTTC | CASRADRAYGYTF
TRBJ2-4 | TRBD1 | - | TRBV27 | TGTGCCAGCAGTTTGAGGGGACAGGCTCTAGCCAAAAACATTCAGTACTTC | CASSLRGQALAKNIQYF
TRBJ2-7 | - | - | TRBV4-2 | TGTGCCAGCAGCCCGACTCCCCGCTACGAGCAGTACTTC | CASSPTPRYEQYF
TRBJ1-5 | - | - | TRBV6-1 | TGTGCCAGTGCGGGTGCGTTTAGCAATCAGCCCCAGCATTTT | CASAGAFSNQPQHF
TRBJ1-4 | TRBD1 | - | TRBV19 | TGTGCCAGTAGTAGGGACAGGGGGCATTCACCAACTAATGAAAAACTGTTTTTT | CASSRDRGHSPTNEKLFF
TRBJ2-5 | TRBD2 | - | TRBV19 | TGTGCCAGTAGCCACAATCGGCTAGCGGGGGGTGAAGATCAAGAGACCCAGTACTTC | CASSHNRLAGGEDQETQYF
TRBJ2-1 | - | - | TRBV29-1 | TGCAGCGTTGGTCTCGGTGAGCAGTTCTTC | CSVGLGEQFF
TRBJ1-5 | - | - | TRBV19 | TGTGCCAGTAATCGACTTACAACGACTGTCTCGGGCAATCAGCCCCAGCATTTT | CASNRLTTTVSGNQPQHF
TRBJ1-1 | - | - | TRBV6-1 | TGTGCCAGCAGTGAAAAGGGTTTTTCAGGGTCTGCTGAAGCTTTCTTT | CASSEKGFSGSAEAFF
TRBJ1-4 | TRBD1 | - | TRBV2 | TGTGCCAGCAGAGGACAGGGGACTAATGAAAAACTGTTTTTT | CASRGQGTNEKLFF
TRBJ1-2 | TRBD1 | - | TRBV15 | TGTGCCACCAGCTATCCTAGACAGGGGGCCGACTATGGCTACACCTTC | CATSYPRQGADYGYTF
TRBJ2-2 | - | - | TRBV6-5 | TGTGCCAGCAGTTACGATCCGGGGGGCATCACCGGGGAGCTGTTTTTT | CASSYDPGGITGELFF
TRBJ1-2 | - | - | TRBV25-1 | TGTGCCAGCCGAATGACAGGCCTAAACTATGGCTACACCTTC | CASRMTGLNYGYTF
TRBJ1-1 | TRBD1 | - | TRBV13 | TGTGCCAGCAGCACAGGGGGCCGGGGGATGAACACTGAAGCTTTCTTT | CASSTGGRGMNTEAFF
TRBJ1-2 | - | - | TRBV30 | TGTGCCTGGAGTTGGGGGGGGCGCGTTGGCTACACCTTC | CAWSWGGRVGYTF
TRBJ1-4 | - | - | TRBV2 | TGTGCCAGCAGTGAACAGGGAATAACTTTGGAAAAACTGTTTTTT | CASSEQGITLEKLFF
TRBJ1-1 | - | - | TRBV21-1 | TGTGCCAGCAGCAAAGAGGTGTCGCGGGAAGCTTTCTTT | CASSKEVSREAFF
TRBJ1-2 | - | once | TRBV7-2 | TGTGCCAGCAGCTTAGGGGGGCGTGGCTACACCTTC | CASSLGGRGYTF
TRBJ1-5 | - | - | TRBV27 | TGTGCCAGCAGTCCCCTCACTAACAATCAGCCCCAGCATTTT | CASSPLTNNQPQHF